Described below is a single T cell receptor beta chain sequence and its context. The sample comes from a study of blood T cell repertoires in COVID-19. Study in general: Acute-phase and convalescent COVID-19 samples originated in the United States, Italy and Spain.

In the authors' workflow: Estimation of nucleated cell counts was performed using reference gene primer amplification. Profiling relied on immunoSEQ multiplex PCR, and the TCRdb table lists in-frame clones only, not all of them. V, J and clone size derive from that table, while D and trimming were established from the DNA sequence. Of some 150,000 clones in the sample, approximately 86% were seen once. Individuals drawn from around 25 US areas were about 18 to 90 years old. V trimming: 4 bases; J trimming: 4 bases; junction bases outside the gene matches: 8. Germline V CDR1 and CDR2: LGHNT, FRNRAP. The length of the CDR3 is 15 residues.

Material: PBMCs or T cells enriched from blood (not recorded which). V usage is TRBV12-5 and J usage is TRBJ2-5, with TRBD1 matching over 8 bases. This receptor was obtained from a middle-aged woman who had recovered from COVID-19. CDR3 bases: TGTGCTAGTGGTTCGGACAGGGAAGTCCGAGAGACCCAGTACTTC. Translated: CASGSDREVRETQYF.